This T cell receptor (beta chain) appears in the sequencing data of a study of shared clonotypes between healthy human individuals. Only in-frame clones appear in the TCRdb table, and some are missing; sequencing was by immunoSEQ multiplex PCR. The table records more than 400,000 clones, approximately 78% of them present only once. Germline CDR1 reads SGHTA; CDR2 reads FQGNSA. V was clipped by 2 bases and J by 2 bases, with 23 bases between them. The CDR3 has 19 residues. This clone appeared once. The chain links TRBV7-2 to TRBJ2-3; TRBD2 might be the D (5 bases). Sequenced input: PBMCs. This receptor was identified in a middle-aged woman in good health. Some clones in this sample may be carry-over from other donors' samples. This chain's CDR3 is CASSLRAWERSAITDTQYF. The CDR3 coding sequence is TGTGCCAGCAGCTTACGCGCCTGGGAGAGGTCCGCCATCACAGATACGCAGTATTTT.